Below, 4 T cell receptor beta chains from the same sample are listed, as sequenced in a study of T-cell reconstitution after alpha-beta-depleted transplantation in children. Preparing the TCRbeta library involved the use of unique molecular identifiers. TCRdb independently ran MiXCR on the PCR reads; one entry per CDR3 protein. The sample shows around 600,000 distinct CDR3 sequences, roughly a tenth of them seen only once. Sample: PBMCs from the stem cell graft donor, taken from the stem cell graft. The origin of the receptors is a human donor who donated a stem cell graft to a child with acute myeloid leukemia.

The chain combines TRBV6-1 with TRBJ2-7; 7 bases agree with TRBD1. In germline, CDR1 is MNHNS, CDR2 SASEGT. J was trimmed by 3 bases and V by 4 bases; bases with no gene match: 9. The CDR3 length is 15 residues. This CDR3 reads CASSVRQGFIYEQYF. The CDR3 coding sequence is TGTGCCAGCAGTGTAAGACAGGGATTCATCTACGAGCAGTACTTC.

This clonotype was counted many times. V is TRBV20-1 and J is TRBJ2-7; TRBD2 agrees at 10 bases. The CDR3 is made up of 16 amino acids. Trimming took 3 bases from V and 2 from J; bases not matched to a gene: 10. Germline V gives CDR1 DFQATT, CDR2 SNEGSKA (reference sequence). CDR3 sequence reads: CSARGGSGRSPYEQYF. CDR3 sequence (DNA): TGCAGTGCTAGGGGGGGTAGCGGGAGGAGTCCCTACGAGCAGTACTTC.

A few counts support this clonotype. The DNA for the CDR3 is TGTGCCAGCGAACGGGGAGAGGGGACCCAGTACTTC. Its protein product is CASERGEGTQYF. The rearrangement uses TRBV6-2 or TRBV6-3 and TRBJ2-5; possibly TRBD2 for D (5 bases). V was shortened by 8 bases and J by 7 bases, with 14 bases between the two germline ends. There are 12 residues in the CDR3. Germline-derived CDR1 and CDR2 are MNHEY and SVGEGT.

CDR3 DNA sequence: TGCAGTGGACTAGCCCAACCTAATGAGCAGTTCTTC. Amino acids: CSGLAQPNEQFF. This rearrangement joins TRBV20-1 to TRBJ2-1; TRBD2 matches at 7 bases. Germline CDR1 is DFQATT and CDR2 is SNEGSKA (reference sequence). CDR3 length equals 12 residues. Trimming cost V 7 bases and J 7 bases; bases outside gene matches: 7.